These T cell receptor beta chains were read from a single sample in a study of vaccination and CD4 T cells after COVID-19. The antigens for these receptors are not known. MiXCR, applied by TCRdb to the PCR reads, yields one record per CDR3 protein. The sample yields 10,000 or so distinct CDR3 sequences, 66% seen once. Sequencing was done on a sample of CD4+ T cells from blood, cultured in vitro. The source is a human donor who had recovered from COVID-19. The conserved cysteine and the conserved F or W are not part of the CDR3 here. Each record gives: V gene, J gene, CDR3 protein.

>TRBV6-1|TRBJ1-1
ASKPRGQERTEAF
>TRBV30|TRBJ1-5
AWSEARGPRNQPQH
>TRBV6-5|TRBJ2-1
ASSLRTNNNEQF
>TRBV7-8|TRBJ1-2
ASSRRDRNYGYT
>TRBV20-1|TRBJ1-4
SATGQHEKLF
>TRBV20-1|TRBJ1-1
SARRQGSNTEAF
>TRBV7-2|TRBJ1-2
ASSLGVDYGYT
>TRBV6-1|TRBJ1-2
ASSEPGHYGYT
>TRBV15|TRBJ2-7
ATSRRGGEQY
>TRBV20-1|TRBJ2-3
SAILGSDTDTQY
>TRBV7-3|TRBJ2-2
ASSVTGDNTGELF
>TRBV2|TRBJ1-6
ASKADSSYNSPLH
>TRBV5-1|TRBJ2-5
ASSLALVGETQY
>TRBV4-1|TRBJ2-2
ASSNRGSVTGELF
>TRBV7-2|TRBJ1-4
ASSLIGGANEKLF
>TRBV6-1|TRBJ1-2
ASSETGQGNYGYT
>TRBV7-3|TRBJ1-1
ASSFQRNTEAF
>TRBV7-8|TRBJ2-2
ASSLERLLSAGELF
>TRBV28|TRBJ1-2
ASSLLTANYGYT
>TRBV2|TRBJ1-2
ASNQLINYGYT
>TRBV19|TRBJ1-5
ASSIVGSNQGAGQPQH
>TRBV24-1|TRBJ1-6
ATSVFERSSYNSPLH
>TRBV7-2|TRBJ1-5
ASSLGKGRVQPQH
>TRBV4-3|TRBJ2-7
ASSQDGRESYEQY
>TRBV4-3|TRBJ2-5
ASSQLGETQY
>TRBV6-2/TRBV6-3|TRBJ1-1
ASSRTGVTEAF
>TRBV6-1|TRBJ1-5
ASSKSGQISRDNQPQH
>TRBV20-1|TRBJ2-3
SADGLESTDTQY
>TRBV27|TRBJ1-5
ASSPTPQGAIQPQH
>TRBV30|TRBJ1-4
AWSGEATNEKLF
>TRBV7-2|TRBJ1-1
ASSLVGGNTEAF
>TRBV2|TRBJ2-3
ASSGGVTTTDTQY
>TRBV19|TRBJ1-1
ASSIAGGKAF
>TRBV27|TRBJ1-2
ASRVIAGQRGYGYT
>TRBV5-1|TRBJ1-2
ASSPSQANYGYT
>TRBV11-2|TRBJ2-1
ASSLWFGSSGGYNEQF
>TRBV10-1|TRBJ2-3
ASSGLRVSADTQY
>TRBV7-9|TRBJ2-2
ASSVYPGPNTGELF
>TRBV9|TRBJ1-5
ASSSARGGNQPQH
>TRBV20-1|TRBJ2-7
SASPIASGAYEQY
>TRBV6-1|TRBJ1-5
ASSEGGRDHAQH
>TRBV7-9|TRBJ1-2
ASSLEGPGRNYGYT
>TRBV4-1|TRBJ1-1
ASSPPDPPNTEAF
>TRBV19|TRBJ1-2
ASSIVPGAFYGYT
>TRBV7-8|TRBJ1-6
ASSLDGSSSYNSPLH
>TRBV6-1|TRBJ1-6
ASSQTGTGNSPLH
>TRBV29-1|TRBJ2-3
SVALGITQY
>TRBV6-1|TRBJ2-5
ASKGEVTQY
>TRBV12-3/TRBV12-4|TRBJ1-6
ASRPGRFNSPLH
>TRBV6-1|TRBJ2-7
ASSDLDGVPYEQY
>TRBV18|TRBJ1-5
ASSPPWGRGVQPQH
>TRBV2|TRBJ1-1
ASRFGRSTEAF
>TRBV19|TRBJ1-4
ASSSGQGMNEKLF
>TRBV27|TRBJ2-3
ASSSGLAGRTQY
>TRBV6-5|TRBJ1-1
ASSSPGEAF
>TRBV12-3/TRBV12-4|TRBJ2-5
ASSLGVETQY
>TRBV27|TRBJ2-2
ASSSSGRVTGELF